These T cell receptor beta chains were read from a single sample in a study of blood T cell repertoires in COVID-19. The assay was immunoSEQ multiplex PCR, and TCRdb's table has in-frame clones only and misses some. The sample shows some 270,000 clones, around 93% of them seen only once. The specimen was PBMCs or T cells enriched from blood (not recorded which). The origin of the receptors is a man aged 35 to 55 who had been exposed to COVID-19. CDR3s include the opening cysteine and the closing phenylalanine or tryptophan. A D gene is named only where the DNA matches it firmly. Clone size is not always given. Where it is, it says once, few, many or a class for expanded clones.

j_gene,abundance,d_gene,v_gene,CDR3nt,CDR3aa
TRBJ2-5,.,.,TRBV9,TGTGCCAGCAGTACAGCTCCCCAAGAGACCCAGTACTTC,CASSTAPQETQYF
TRBJ1-1,.,TRBD1,TRBV19,TGTGCCAGTAGTAGAACAGGGGGCGGCACTGAAGCTTTCTTT,CASSRTGGGTEAFF
TRBJ1-5,.,.,TRBV6-5,TGTGCCAGCAGTTACTTAACACAGGGCAATCAGCCCCAGCATTTT,CASSYLTQGNQPQHF
TRBJ1-2,once,.,TRBV18,TGTGCCAGCTCGCTTCCCCACACAGGGACCAACTATGGCTACACCTTC,CASSLPHTGTNYGYTF
TRBJ1-6,once,.,TRBV6-6,TGTGCCAGCAGTTACGAGACAGTGTCAAATTCACCCCTCCACTTT,CASSYETVSNSPLHF
TRBJ2-1,.,TRBD2,TRBV9,TGTGCCAGCAGCGCAAAACTAGCGGGACCATACAATGAGCAGTTCTTC,CASSAKLAGPYNEQFF
TRBJ2-2,.,TRBD2,TRBV18,TGTGCCAGCTCACCACGCAGCGGGAGCAACACCGGGGAGCTGTTTTTT,CASSPRSGSNTGELFF
TRBJ2-3,.,.,TRBV10-2,TGCGCCAGCAGCTTAACAGATACGCAGTATTTT,CASSLTDTQYF
TRBJ1-3,.,.,TRBV4-1,TGCGCCAGCAGCCAACCTAAAGACAGGGGAAACACCATATATTTT,CASSQPKDRGNTIYF
TRBJ1-5,.,.,TRBV6-2/TRBV6-3,TGTGCCAGCAGTCGCACAGGGTTCGGTCAGCCCCAGCATTTT,CASSRTGFGQPQHF
TRBJ2-2,.,TRBD1,TRBV7-8,TGTGCCAGCAGCTTACTGGGACAGGGGAACACCGGGGAGCTGTTTTTT,CASSLLGQGNTGELFF
TRBJ2-7,few,TRBD2,TRBV28,TGTGCCAGCAGAGGACTAGCGGGCAACTACGAGCAGTACTTC,CASRGLAGNYEQYF
TRBJ2-5,.,TRBD2,TRBV24-1,TGTGCCACCAGTGATTTTGGGACAGCTAGCGGGAGGAGGGGAGAGACCCAGTACTTC,CATSDFGTASGRRGETQYF
TRBJ1-5,.,.,TRBV18,TGTGCCAGCTCACCACTTCCAGGGTATAGCAATCAGCCCCAGCATTTT,CASSPLPGYSNQPQHF
TRBJ1-2,.,TRBD1,TRBV5-1,TGCGCCAGCAGCTGGGACAGGGAGAACTATGGCTACACCTTC,CASSWDRENYGYTF
TRBJ1-1,.,.,TRBV30,TGTGCCTGGACCCGAGGGGGGGCGGTCGCTGAAGCTTTCTTT,CAWTRGGAVAEAFF
TRBJ2-7,.,TRBD2,TRBV27,TGTGCCAGCAGTTTATTTGGAGCGGGAGACGAGCAGTACTTC,CASSLFGAGDEQYF
TRBJ1-4,.,TRBD1,TRBV19,TGTGCCAGTAGTGATACAGGGGCCACTAATGAAAAACTGTTTTTT,CASSDTGATNEKLFF
TRBJ2-1,.,TRBD2,TRBV9,TGTGCCAGCAGCGTAGTAGCGGGAGGGCCATGGGGTGAGCAGTTCTTC,CASSVVAGGPWGEQFF
TRBJ1-1,.,.,TRBV4-3,TGCGCCAGCAGCCAAGATGGGGGGTGGACTGAAGCTTTCTTT,CASSQDGGWTEAFF
TRBJ2-1,.,TRBD2,TRBV2,TGTGCCAGCAGCGACCAACTAGCGGGAGGATACTACAATGAGCAGTTCTTC,CASSDQLAGGYYNEQFF
TRBJ1-5,.,.,TRBV28,TGTGCCAGCAGTCAGGCTCAGCCCCAGCATTTT,CASSQAQPQHF
TRBJ1-1,.,TRBD1,TRBV5-8,TGTGCCAGCAGCTTGGACAGGGGGCTTAAGACTGAAGCTTTCTTT,CASSLDRGLKTEAFF
TRBJ1-1,.,.,TRBV23-1,TGCGCCAGCAGTCAACCGGACAGCCCGCGGCAAGCTTTCTTT,CASSQPDSPRQAFF
TRBJ2-7,.,TRBD1,TRBV6-5,TGTGCCAGCATGGTTGGACAGGGGACAGCGCAGTACTTC,CASMVGQGTAQYF
TRBJ1-2,.,.,TRBV4-1,TGCGCCAGCAGCCAAGAGGGGGCCGAGGGTGTATACGGCTACACCTTC,CASSQEGAEGVYGYTF
TRBJ2-2,.,.,TRBV28,TGTGCCAGTGCTACAGGGATGGTGGCCGGGGAGCTGTTTTTT,CASATGMVAGELFF
TRBJ2-2,.,.,TRBV7-3,TGTGCCAGCAGCGAAGCGGGACAGGTGGACACCGGGGAGCTGTTTTTT,CASSEAGQVDTGELFF
TRBJ2-7,.,.,TRBV6-6,TGTGCCAGCAGATTTACACAGGGTGACGAGCAGTACTTC,CASRFTQGDEQYF
TRBJ2-5,.,.,TRBV12-5,TGTGCTAGTGGTTTGGGAGTCGGAGAGACCCAGTACTTC,CASGLGVGETQYF
TRBJ2-7,.,TRBD1,TRBV30,TGTGCCCAAGGACAGGGGGTATACGAGCAGTACTTC,CAQGQGVYEQYF
TRBJ2-3,.,TRBD2,TRBV16,TGTGCCAGCAGCCTACTAGCGGGAGGAGGAGATACGCAGTATTTT,CASSLLAGGGDTQYF
TRBJ1-4,once,TRBD1,TRBV6-6,TGTGCCAGCAGTCCCCGCAGGGGGCCTGGTAATGAAAAACTGTTTTTT,CASSPRRGPGNEKLFF
TRBJ2-7,.,.,TRBV5-4,TGTGCCAGCAGTCCGGGGGAGCCGGGGGTGGACGAGCAGTACTTC,CASSPGEPGVDEQYF
TRBJ2-2,once,.,TRBV6-6,TGTGCCAGCAGTCTCCGTTTGACCGGGGAGCTGTTTTTT,CASSLRLTGELFF
TRBJ2-7,.,TRBD2,TRBV6-5,TGTGCCAAGGGGCCGTTAGCGGGCTTATCCTACGAGCAGTACTTC,CAKGPLAGLSYEQYF
TRBJ1-4,once,.,TRBV6-5,TGTGCCAGCAGCACAGGGTATGAGACTAATGAAAAACTGTTTTTT,CASSTGYETNEKLFF
TRBJ1-4,.,.,TRBV30,TGTGCCTGGAGTGGAGGGTTGAATGAAAAACTGTTTTTT,CAWSGGLNEKLFF
TRBJ1-4,.,.,TRBV5-4,TGTGCCAGCAGCTTGGATCTCGCAGGTGCTAATGAAAAACTGTTTTTT,CASSLDLAGANEKLFF
TRBJ2-1,.,.,TRBV29-1,TGCAGCGGGGGGGAAGACAGCGCTACCTACAATGAGCAGTTCTTC,CSGGEDSATYNEQFF
TRBJ1-5,once,TRBD1,TRBV6-1,TGTGCCAGCAGTGAAGGGACAGGGATAAACAATCAGCCCCAGCATTTT,CASSEGTGINNQPQHF
TRBJ2-1,.,TRBD2,TRBV24-1,TGTGCCACCAGTGTACAGCGGGAGGGAGGGGGAAATGAGCAGTTCTTC,CATSVQREGGGNEQFF
TRBJ1-5,.,TRBD1,TRBV4-2,TGTGCCAGCAGCCAACAGACAGGGGGCAATCAGCCCCAGCATTTT,CASSQQTGGNQPQHF
TRBJ1-6,.,.,TRBV10-2,TGCGCCAGCAACGGACTAGGAGGGTCACCCCTCCACTTT,CASNGLGGSPLHF
TRBJ2-1,.,TRBD2,TRBV7-9,TGTGCCAGCAGCTCCCAGGTAGCGGGAGTATATGAGCAGTTCTTC,CASSSQVAGVYEQFF
TRBJ2-7,.,.,TRBV5-1,TGCGCCAGCAGCTCGGGGAGGGGGGAGCAGTACTTC,CASSSGRGEQYF